This TCR beta chain is drawn from a study of OX40 agonist ivuxolimab in advanced cancers. The V gene's germline CDR1 is MNHNY and CDR2 SVGAGI (reference sequence). Trimming shortened V by 11 bases and J by 2 bases, and 19 bases separated the two germline ends. The CDR3 runs to 14 residues. Some clones are missing from TCRdb's copy, which holds only in-frame ones; the method was immunoSEQ multiplex PCR. This table holds 70,000 to 95,000 clones, less than 95% found once. The TCR sequence derives from an adult with an advanced solid tumor such as melanoma, head and neck, liver or kidney cancer. This chain uses TRBV6-6 with TRBJ2-7, with TRBD2 as a possible D gene (5 bases). The sample consisted of CD4+ or CD8+ T cells sorted from blood, taken in a trial of the OX40 agonist ivuxolimab. The CDR3 sequence is CAVRALEGAYEQYF. The CDR3 DNA reads TGTGCCGTTCGGGCCTTAGAGGGAGCCTACGAGCAGTACTTC.